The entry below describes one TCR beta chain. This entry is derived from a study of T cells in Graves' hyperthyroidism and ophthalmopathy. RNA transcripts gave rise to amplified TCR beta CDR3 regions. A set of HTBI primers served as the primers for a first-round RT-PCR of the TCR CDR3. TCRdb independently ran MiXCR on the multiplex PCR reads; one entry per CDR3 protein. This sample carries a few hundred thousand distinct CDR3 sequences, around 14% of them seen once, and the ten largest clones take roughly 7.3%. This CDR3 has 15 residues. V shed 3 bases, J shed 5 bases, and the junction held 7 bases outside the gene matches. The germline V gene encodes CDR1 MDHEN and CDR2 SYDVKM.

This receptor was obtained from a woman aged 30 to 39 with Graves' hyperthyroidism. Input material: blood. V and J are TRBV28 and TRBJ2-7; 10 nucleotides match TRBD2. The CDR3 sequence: CASSLASGSRHEQYF. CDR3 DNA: TGTGCCAGCAGTTTGGCTAGCGGGAGCCGGCACGAGCAGTACTTC.